This T cell receptor beta chain was identified in a study of blood T cell repertoires in COVID-19. Overall study: Samples came from the United States, Italy and Spain, spanning acute and convalescent COVID-19. Sources were T cells, B-cell-depleted T cells, or PBMCs; the material itself was cDNA or gDNA.

Generated by immunoSEQ multiplex PCR, the TCRdb table keeps only in-frame clones and is missing some. The sample shows 130,000 to 150,000 clones, about 80% of them seen only once. V was shortened by 3 bases and J by 7 bases, with 10 bases between the two germline ends. Germline values: CDR1 ENHRY, CDR2 SYGVKD. The CDR3 loop spans 13 amino acids. This chain connects TRBV10-3 to TRBJ1-5; D is uncertain. The receptor comes from a human donor in a cohort sampled during active COVID-19. The material sequenced was peripheral blood. The CDR3 nucleotides read TGTGCCATCAGTGACCGGGGAGACCAGCCCCAGCATTTT. Translation: CAISDRGDQPQHF.